This T cell receptor (beta chain) is drawn from a study of CD4 T cells in relation to SARS-CoV-2 and coronaviruses. The assay was immunoSEQ multiplex PCR, and TCRdb's table has in-frame clones only and misses some. The sample lists 30,000 to 45,000 clones; around 87% were seen once. The V and J ends lost 6 bases and 0 bases respectively, with 8 bases between them. Germline CDR1 is SNHLY and CDR2 is FYNNEI. The CDR3 length is 14 residues. The V gene is TRBV2, the J gene TRBJ1-4; D uncertain. The specimen sequenced was memory CD4+ T cells from PBMCs. This TCR was sampled from an adult with COVID-19. This CDR3 reads CASRDGATNEKLFF. CDR3 nucleotides: TGTGCCAGCAGAGACGGCGCAACTAATGAAAAACTGTTTTTT.